These 30 T cell receptor beta chains came from one sample sequenced in a study of T cells after somatic rescue of genetic block. Only in-frame clones appear in the TCRdb table, and some are missing; sequencing was by immunoSEQ multiplex PCR. Among 13,000 or so clones listed, around 72% were seen once. Sequencing was carried out using peripheral blood mononuclear cells (PBMCs). These receptors all come from a boy between 10 and 17 years old.

This rearrangement joins TRBV25-1 to TRBJ2-1; the match to TRBD2 covers 11 bases. In germline, CDR1 is MGHDK, CDR2 SYGVNS. The V gene end was trimmed by 5 bases and the J gene end by 7 bases; junction bases not matched to a gene: 4. CDR3 length: 14 amino acids. In nucleotides, the CDR3 is TGTGCCAGCAGTTCTCGGACTAGCGGGAATGAGCAGTTCTTC. Translation gives CASSSRTSGNEQFF.

This chain joins TRBV6-5 and TRBJ2-7; the D gene could be TRBD1 or TRBD2 (5 bases each). The CDR3 is 15 residues long. CDR1 and CDR2 (germline): MNHEY, SVGAGI. Trimming pared 1 base from V and 3 bases from J, leaving 13 bases between. The CDR3 DNA follows: TGTGCCAGCAGTTACTTATGGGGGAAGGGCTACGAGCAGTACTTC. Amino acid sequence: CASSYLWGKGYEQYF.

This chain's CDR3 is CASSGTRTGFEQYF. DNA of the CDR3: TGTGCCAGCAGCGGGACAAGGACAGGGTTCGAGCAGTACTTC. The gene calls are TRBV7-9 and TRBJ2-7, with 8 bases aligning to TRBD1. Germline CDR1 and CDR2: SEHNR and FQNEAQ (reference sequence). The CDR3 length is 14 residues. Trimming took 5 bases from V and 6 from J; bases not matched to a gene: 9. Full variable domain (missing parts from reference TRBV7-9 and TRBJ2-7): DTGVSQNPRHKITKRGQNVTFRCDPISEHNRLYWYRQTLGQGPEFLTYFQNEAQLEKSRLLSDRFSAERPKGSFSTLEIQRTEQGDSAMYLCASSGTRTGFEQYFGPGTRLTVT.

This chain connects TRBV19 to TRBJ1-4, with D unresolved. Deletions cut 8 bases from V and 5 bases from J, with 12 bases between. The V gene's germline CDR1 is LNHDA and CDR2 SQIVND (reference sequence). CDR3 size: 13 residues. CDR3 sequence: CASGEGGNEKLFF. In nucleotides, the CDR3 is TGTGCCAGTGGGGAAGGCGGGAATGAAAAACTGTTTTTT.

Worth noting for this clone: One junction end disagrees with the germline gene, perhaps due to a read error. The chain is built from TRBV6-5 and TRBJ1-3; the match to TRBD1 covers 9 bases. Germline V gene lookup returns CDR1 MNHEY and CDR2 SVGAGI. The length of the CDR3 is 14 residues. The CDR3 coding sequence is TGTGCCGGCAGGTGGGACAGGGATGGAAACACCATATATTTT. The encoded protein is CAGRWDRDGNTIYF.

The chain links TRBV5-1 to TRBJ2-1; D unresolved. Germline V CDR1 and CDR2: SGHRS, YFSETQ. The CDR3 has 13 residues. V was shortened by 3 bases and J by 5 bases, with 9 bases between the two germline ends. CDR3 in DNA: TGCGCCAGCAGCTCCCCGGGTAACAATGAGCAGTTCTTC. Its protein product is CASSSPGNNEQFF.

The chain has TRBV6-1 and TRBJ2-3; D is unresolved. This CDR3 is 16 amino acids long. CDR1 and CDR2 from the germline V gene are MNHNS and SASEGT. The ends were cut back, 1 base at V and 6 bases at J, with 17 bases in the middle. This CDR3 is CASSEGYFPPRDTQYF. For the CDR3, the DNA is TGTGCCAGCAGTGAAGGGTATTTCCCGCCCAGGGATACGCAGTATTTT.

The rearrangement links TRBV7-3 to TRBJ1-6, with 7 bases fitting TRBD1. Germline V gives CDR1 SGHTA, CDR2 FQGTGA. The CDR3 totals 16 residues. J lost 5 bases, V lost 2 bases, and 6 bases had no gene match. CDR3 sequence reads: CASSLGGQEDNSPLHF. CDR3 in DNA: TGTGCCAGCAGCTTAGGAGGACAGGAGGATAATTCACCCCTCCACTTT.

This sequence joins TRBV5-1 and TRBJ2-7; TRBD1 matches at 7 bases. V gave up 3 bases and J gave up 3 bases; unmatched junction bases: 6. Germline V gene lookup returns CDR1 SGHRS and CDR2 YFSETQ. The CDR3 runs 14 residues. CDR3 DNA sequence: TGCGCCAGCAGCTATTCCGGGACAGACTACGAGCAGTACTTC. It translates to CASSYSGTDYEQYF.

Only one count was recorded for this clone. The chain has TRBV4-1 and TRBJ1-6, with a tentative D call TRBD1 (5 bases). Trimming removed 0 bases at V and 0 bases at J, with 12 bases between. The CDR3 totals 18 residues. Germline V gives CDR1 MGHRA, CDR2 YSYEKL. The DNA of the CDR3 is TGCGCCAGCAGCCAAGATAGGAGGGACGGCTCCTATAATTCACCCCTCCACTTT. This codes for CASSQDRRDGSYNSPLHF.

The V and J genes are TRBV12-5 and TRBJ1-2; 9 bases line up with TRBD1. Trimming took 3 bases from V and 6 from J; bases not matched to a gene: 5. Per germline, CDR1 LGHNT and CDR2 FRNRAP. This CDR3 comprises 14 residues. In nucleotides, the CDR3 is TGTGCTAGTGGTTTAGGGACAGGGCTGAATGGCTACACCTTC. Protein: CASGLGTGLNGYTF.

DNA for the CDR3: TGTGCCAGCAGTCCGCCGGGACAGGCGCTTGCTCATAGCAATCAGCCCCAGCATTTT. This codes for CASSPPGQALAHSNQPQHF. This chain uses TRBV28 with TRBJ1-5; 8 positions match TRBD1. With 5 bases clipped from V and 0 bases from J, the junction kept 15 bases outside the gene matches. The CDR3 is 19 amino acids. Germline CDR1 reads MDHEN; CDR2 reads SYDVKM. Looking up the rest from reference TRBV28 and TRBJ1-5 gives the full variable domain: DVKVTQSSRYLVKRTGEKVFLECVQDMDHENMFWYRQDPGLGLRLIYFSYDVKMKEKGDIPEGYSVSREKKERFSLILESASTNQTSMYLCASSPPGQALAHSNQPQHFGDGTRLSIL.

In its sample, this clone was seen once. The V and J genes are TRBV7-9 and TRBJ1-1; unclear D gene. The CDR3 totals 14 residues. The V and J ends lost 7 bases and 1 base respectively, with 13 bases between them. Germline V CDR1 and CDR2: SEHNR, FQNEAQ (reference sequence). CDR3 nucleotides: TGTGCCAGCATGGGTAGGGTGAAGAACACTGAAGCTTTCTTT. This gives the protein CASMGRVKNTEAFF.

This chain links TRBV9 with TRBJ1-2, with 8 bases that match TRBD1. Germline values: CDR1 SGDLS, CDR2 YYNGEE. With V trimmed by 4 bases and J by 5 bases, 10 bases remained unmatched. This CDR3 is built from 15 residues. This chain's CDR3 is CASSHTGQGGYGYTF. CDR3 coding DNA: TGTGCCAGCAGCCACACCGGACAGGGAGGGTATGGCTACACCTTC.

The chain has TRBV18 and TRBJ2-3; D ambiguous. The CDR3 spans 15 residues. Germline loops: CDR1 KGHSH, CDR2 LQKENI. V lost 3 bases and J lost 3, with 13 bases in between. The CDR3 here is CASSPPGSRTDTQYF. The CDR3 DNA sequence: TGTGCCAGCTCACCCCCCGGGTCGAGGACAGATACGCAGTATTTT.

This rearrangement joins TRBV6-5 to TRBJ1-2, with D perhaps TRBD1 (6 bases). The CDR3 covers 15 residues. Germline V gene lookup returns CDR1 MNHEY and CDR2 SVGAGI. Between the trimmed V and J ends, which lost 7 bases and 8 bases, there was a span of 23 bases. CDR3 sequence reads: CASTFRRGGLFGYTF. CDR3 bases: TGTGCCAGCACCTTCCGACGTGGGGGGCTGTTCGGCTACACCTTC.

The chain joins TRBV4-1 to TRBJ1-5; D might be TRBD1 (6 bases). The CDR3 totals 15 residues. CDR1 and CDR2 (germline): MGHRA, YSYEKL. Trimming left V 2 bases short and J 4 bases short, with 12 bases between. The CDR3 DNA reads TGCGCCAGCAGCCAAAAGGGGGAGGGGAATCAGCCCCAGCATTTT. Translated, it gives CASSQKGEGNQPQHF.

J is TRBJ1-5 and V is TRBV18; no clear D. Germline lookup yields CDR1 KGHSH and CDR2 LQKENI. V shed 5 bases and J shed 0 bases, with 8 bases lying between them. CDR3 length: 14 amino acids. CDR3 in amino acids: CASSKGNSNQPQHF. In nucleotides, the CDR3 is TGTGCCAGCTCAAAGGGAAATAGCAATCAGCCCCAGCATTTT.

The gene calls are TRBV11-2 and TRBJ2-1; possibly TRBD2 for D (5 bases). V was pared by 3 bases and J by 6 bases, with 15 bases between. The CDR3 is made up of 15 amino acids. Per germline, CDR1 SGHAT and CDR2 FQNNGV. The CDR3 loop reads CASSFNGRGPNEQFF. The CDR3 DNA sequence: TGTGCCAGCAGCTTCAACGGACGAGGGCCCAATGAGCAGTTCTTC.

This clone was seen once. The chain links TRBV15 to TRBJ2-5, with D maybe TRBD1 (6 bases). The germline V gene has CDR1 LNHNV and CDR2 YYDKDF (reference sequence). Trimming stripped 1 base from V and 1 base from J, with 10 bases between. This CDR3 spans 15 amino acids. This CDR3 reads CATSRGRDTQETQYF. The CDR3 region has the DNA TGTGCCACCAGCAGAGGCCGGGACACCCAAGAGACCCAGTACTTC.

The chain has TRBV5-4 and TRBJ1-2; D is perhaps TRBD1 (6 bases). Germline lookup yields CDR1 SGHNT and CDR2 YYREEE (reference sequence). The CDR3 consists of 13 residues. V was shortened by 4 bases and J by 4 bases, with 11 bases between the two germline ends. The CDR3, as DNA: TGTGCCAGCAGCGTTGGGACAAGCTATGGCTACACCTTC. This sequence encodes CASSVGTSYGYTF.

The genes are TRBV11-2 and TRBJ2-3, with D unresolved. V gave up 3 bases and J gave up 2 bases, with 9 bases separating them. From germline, CDR1 is SGHAT and CDR2 FQNNGV. CDR3 length: 14 amino acids. DNA for the CDR3: TGTGCCAGCAGCTTCTCTAGGGCCACAGATACGCAGTATTTT. Protein product: CASSFSRATDTQYF.

The chain carries TRBV19 and TRBJ2-2, with 13 nucleotides matching TRBD2. This CDR3 region has 15 residues. Per the germline V gene, CDR1 is LNHDA and CDR2 is SQIVND (reference sequence). The junction had 14 bases not matched to a gene; V was cut back by 8 bases and J by 14 bases. In DNA form, the CDR3 reads TGTGCCAGTTCGACTCCCCCCGGACTAGCGGGAGTCCTGTTTTTT. This gives the protein CASSTPPGLAGVLFF.

The rearrangement links TRBV18 to TRBJ2-5; D is perhaps TRBD2 (6 bases). The end of the DNA aligns better with TRBJ2-7, so the J call may be wrong. Germline CDR1 is KGHSH and CDR2 is LQKENI. The CDR3 spans 14 residues. The CDR3 is CASSTGTGTYEQYF. The CDR3, as DNA: TGTGCCAGCTCAACCGGGACTGGCACCTACGAGCAGTACTTC.

V is TRBV2 and J is TRBJ2-5, with 9 bases lining up with TRBD2. The length of the CDR3 is 16 residues. Unmatched junction bases numbered 4, after V lost 1 base and J lost 1 base. Germline loops: CDR1 SNHLY, CDR2 FYNNEI. The CDR3 DNA follows: TGTGCCAGCAGTGAAGTGAGCGGGGGGCTCCAAGAGACCCAGTACTTC. Its translation: CASSEVSGGLQETQYF.

The genes are TRBV2 and TRBJ1-2; weak D call: TRBD1 (5 bases). Trimming stripped 2 bases from V and 2 bases from J, with 9 bases between. The CDR3 is made up of 14 amino acids. CDR1 is SNHLY, CDR2 FYNNEI, per germline. The CDR3 nucleotides are TGTGCCAGCAGTGAATGGGGGTTAAACTATGGCTACACCTTC. Residues: CASSEWGLNYGYTF. The entire variable domain, with the rest obtained from reference TRBV2 and TRBJ1-2, is as follows: EPEVTQTPSHQVTQMGQEVILRCVPISNHLYFYWYRQILGQKVEFLVSFYNNEISEKSEIFDDQFSVERPDGSNFTLKIRSTKLEDSAMYFCASSEWGLNYGYTFGSGTRLTVV.

The chain is built from TRBV7-9 and TRBJ1-1; no reliable D call. Trimming took off 4 bases at V and 0 bases at J, with 15 bases between the two ends. Per the germline V gene, CDR1 is SEHNR and CDR2 is FQNEAQ (reference sequence). This CDR3 has 16 amino acids. CDR3 sequence (DNA): TGTGCCAGCAGCTATACCGTTGGGGAGTTGAACACTGAAGCTTTCTTT. Amino acid sequence: CASSYTVGELNTEAFF.

This clone was counted once. The rearrangement joins TRBV18 to TRBJ1-1; D possibly corresponds to TRBD1 (5 bases). The CDR3 is made up of 17 amino acids. Trimming stripped 6 bases from V and 1 base from J, with 21 bases between. Germline V gives CDR1 KGHSH, CDR2 LQKENI. The DNA for the CDR3 is TGTGCCAGCTCCGACTCCCCTAGACAGCACCCGAACACTGAAGCTTTCTTT. Translated: CASSDSPRQHPNTEAFF.

This clone appeared a few times. V and J are TRBV21-1 and TRBJ1-4; the table's D call, TRBD1, has no DNA check behind it. TRBV21-1 is described as a pseudogene. This CDR3 is built from 14 residues. CDR3: CASSYRGGHEKLFF. The CDR3 DNA follows: TGTGCCAGCAGCTACAGGGGAGGTCATGAAAAACTGTTTTTT.

This rearrangement joins TRBV30 to TRBJ1-5; 10 bases align to TRBD1. J lost 2 bases, V lost 2 bases, and 9 bases had no gene match. The germline V gene encodes CDR1 GTSNPN and CDR2 SVGIG (reference sequence). This CDR3 contains 17 residues. In DNA form, the CDR3 reads TGTGCCTGGAGTCCCTACTTCGGACAGGGGGGCAATCAGCCCCAGCATTTT. It translates to CAWSPYFGQGGNQPQHF.